This T cell receptor beta chain was recovered during a study of shared clonotypes between healthy human individuals. Germline values: CDR1 SGHNT, CDR2 YYREEE (reference sequence). This CDR3 region has 14 residues. V shed 0 bases and J 5 bases; nucleotides not matched to a gene: 4. This clone was recorded once. Sorted-subset replicate PCR reactions were performed with approximately 190 ng DNA, corresponding to tens of thousands of T cell genomes. Data came from immunoSEQ multiplex PCR; TCRdb stores just in-frame clones and leaves some out. The sample consists of 2 million to 3 million clones, more than 85% of them appearing once.

This chain uses TRBV5-4 with TRBJ2-5; 7 positions agree with TRBD2. The sequence was collected from a man between 18 and 35 years old in good health. Some clones in this sample may be carry-over from other donors' samples. The sequenced sample consisted of naive CD4+ T cells from PBMCs. Subset specified: CD45RA+ positively selected. CDR3 region: CASSLGASGETQYF. CDR3 nucleotide sequence: TGTGCCAGCAGCTTGGGAGCTAGCGGCGAGACCCAGTACTTC.